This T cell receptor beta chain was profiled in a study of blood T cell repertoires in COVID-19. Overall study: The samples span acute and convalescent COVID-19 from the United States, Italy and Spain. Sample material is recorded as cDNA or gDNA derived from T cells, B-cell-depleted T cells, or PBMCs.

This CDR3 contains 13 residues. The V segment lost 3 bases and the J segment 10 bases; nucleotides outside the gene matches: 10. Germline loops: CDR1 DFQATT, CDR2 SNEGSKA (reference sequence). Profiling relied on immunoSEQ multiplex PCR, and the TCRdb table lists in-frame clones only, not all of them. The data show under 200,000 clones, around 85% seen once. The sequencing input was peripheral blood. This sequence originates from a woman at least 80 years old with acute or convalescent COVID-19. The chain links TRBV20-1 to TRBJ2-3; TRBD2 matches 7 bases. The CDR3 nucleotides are TGCAGTGCTAGTGGGCGGGCCGGGAGGTCGCAGTATTTT. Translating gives CSASGRAGRSQYF.